This TCR beta chain was sequenced in a study of T cell clusters in autoimmune cytopenias (dated by TCRdb to the late 2010s). Turning to the overall study: TRB sequencing reached a median depth of roughly 52,000 reads per sample and yielded a median of around 2,200 distinct TRB clonotypes per sample. Peripheral blood TRB and IGH repertoires were sequenced in autoimmune cytopenia patients at active disease and during treatment follow-up, alongside healthy, CLL and autoimmune hepatitis controls. The goal of the study was to determine whether autoimmune cytopenia patients have a disease-specific immune repertoire signature that could serve as a blood-based biomarker. General study outcomes and caveats: TRB repertoire shifts, with less even repertoires observed in secondary cytopenia and CLL, were mostly attributed to lymphoma bias rather than autoimmunity. The T cell clusters were defined only in silico, and the functional role of the clusters still needed to be validated experimentally. In the comparison of secondary cytopenia with CLL, the cluster-lack signature was not observed, apparently because the dominant lymphoma-associated repertoire masked the signature. Compared with active autoimmune hepatitis patients, healthy donors had almost three times as many exclusive TRB clusters, a finding consistent with an autoimmunity-wide signature. GLIPH suggested that primary autoimmune cytopenia patients lacked physiological T cell clusters: 55 or so clusters were exclusive to healthy donors versus fewer than 20 exclusive to patients.

From a lookup of the germline V gene, CDR1 and CDR2 are MNHEY and SVGAGI. The CDR3 contains 15 residues, cysteine and phenylalanine counted. Only the protein sequence is given. No count is logged; frequency rates this clonotype as medium-sized (0.01 to 0.1%). No antigen is known for it. Multiplex PCR with a touch-down protocol amplified TRB rearrangements, with the TRB-A and TRB-B primer pools combined in a single tube. Illumina adapters and sample indices were added to the amplicons through two consecutive PCR reactions performed with Phusion HS II polymerase. After gel purification with the NucleoSpin Gel and PCR Clean-up kit, the amplicons were quantified by Qubit and checked for quality on an Agilent 2100 Bioanalyzer. Sequencing of the libraries was done on an Illumina MiSeq with paired-end, single-indexed, 600-cycle runs. For the original study's pipeline: Alignment and assembly of TRB reads were performed with MiXCR version 2.1.12 and the default MiXCR reference library. A clone was defined by each unique CDR3 nucleotide sequence, and the analysis included only productive sequences supported by at least two reads. Repertoire diversity was assessed with alpha-parameterized diversity profiles (alpha 0 to 5), including the Shannon (alpha 1) and Simpson (alpha 2) indices, which were computed with an R script. Combinatorial TRB VJ usage was computed with the tcR package and compared between cohorts by principal component analysis with ade4. GLIPH clustering of TCRbeta CDR3s was carried out on cohort pairs matched by age and read depth, and cluster frequencies were compared by Wilcoxon test. The reads, reprocessed by TCRdb, yield one row per CDR3 protein sequence and no DNA. Clone size and V and J calls follow TCRdb, not the original study. The table held for this sample gives under 8,500 distinct CDR3 sequences. Of the sample, 3% to 4% is held by the ten largest clones.

Each sample's TRB amplification started from approximately 230 ng of peripheral blood genomic DNA, which corresponds to tens of thousands of genome equivalents. The rearrangement joined TRBV6-5 to TRBJ2-1; TCRdb's assignment of TRBD1 cannot be checked, as there is no DNA. The origin of this receptor is a human donor with an autoimmune cytopenia or autoimmune hepatitis (not recorded which). Sequenced: peripheral blood. CDR3 loop: CASSWGQGAYYEQFF.